This TCR beta chain was captured in a study of breast tumors, draining lymph nodes, adjacent tissues. Breast cancer patients provided tissue from their axillary draining lymph nodes. V lost 3 bases, J lost 2 bases, and 14 bases lay in between. Germline-derived CDR1 and CDR2 are KGHSH and LQKENI. There are 15 residues in the CDR3. Broader study findings: Data only fit, rather than demonstrated, lymph node origin of most tumor T cells. Luminal-like breast cancer showed significantly higher tumor–nontumor repertoire similarity than basal-like. Tumors had less TCR diversity than lymph nodes, more than nontumor tissue.

TCRdb independently ran MiXCR on the multiplex PCR reads; one entry per CDR3 protein. The table has 130,000 or so distinct CDR3 sequences, over 20% seen once. This clonotype was seen more than once but under ten times. What it recognizes is unknown. This sequence may be a read error, since a much larger clone differs from it by one base. Sequencing was carried out using axillary lymph node tissue. The chain recombines TRBV18 with TRBJ2-7; a possible D gene is TRBD1 (6 bases). The origin of this receptor is a female donor with breast cancer. Some clones in this sample may be carry-over from other donors' samples. CDR3 loop: CASSPSPGTPYEQYF. The CDR3 DNA reads as TGTGCCAGCTCACCTTCTCCCGGGACACCCTACGAGCAGTACTTC. Full variable domain (remainder filled in from reference TRBV18 and TRBJ2-7): NAGVMQNPRHLVRRRGQEARLRCSPMKGHSHVYWYRQLPEEGLKFMVYLQKENIIDESGMPKERFSAEFPKEGPSILRIQQVVRGDSAAYFCASSPSPGTPYEQYFGPGTRLTVT.